The T cell receptor (beta chain) under discussion was sequenced for a study of response to subunit inactivated influenza vaccine. Study outcomes and limitations: The study's authors posited that every seasonal influenza vaccination enlists few new T cells.

TCRdb ran MiXCR on the RT-PCR reads and lists one entry per CDR3 protein. The sample shows a few hundred thousand distinct CDR3 sequences, approximately 23% of them seen only once. Germline values: CDR1 KGHDR, CDR2 SFDVKD. CDR3 length equals 14 residues. V shed 7 bases, J shed 2 bases, and the junction held 4 bases outside the gene matches. There are a few counts of this clonotype. No antigen is known for it. This chain joins TRBV24-1 and TRBJ1-2; 9 nucleotides match TRBD1. The clonotype originates from a man aged 50 to 69 who received an inactivated influenza vaccine. The material was PBMCs from blood, obtained around 22 months after vaccination. CDR3 sequence (DNA): TGTGCCACCAGCACCGGGACAGGGAACTATGGCTACACCTTC. It codes for CATSTGTGNYGYTF.